This record looks at one T cell receptor beta chain sequence and its context. Its antigen is not identified. The data were obtained in a study of cytomegalovirus exposure and HLA in healthy donors. Study-wide results and caveats: The study flagged 150 to 200 TCR beta chains as cytomegalovirus-associated. Specificity for CMV antigens was confirmed in vitro for three of the CMV-associated chains. Reports indicated that the classifier achieved high specificity and sensitivity in diagnosing cytomegalovirus status.

V was shortened by 6 bases and J by 4 bases, with 15 bases between the two germline ends. Germline lookup yields CDR1 MDHEN and CDR2 SYDVKM. The CDR3 has 15 residues. TCRdb's table, derived via immunoSEQ multiplex PCR, lists solely in-frame clones and lacks some. The data contain about 130,000 clones, around nine tenths of them seen just once; the ten biggest clones take up approximately 2%. The V and J genes are TRBV28 and TRBJ1-4, with D possibly TRBD1 on 6 matching bases. The material sequenced was PBMCs. The clonotype was recovered from a woman younger than 30 in good health and CMV-seronegative. The CDR3 coding sequence is TGTGCCAGCAGCCTAAGGACAGCTATTAATGAAAAACTGTTTTTT. This encodes CASSLRTAINEKLFF.